This T cell receptor beta chain derives from a study of shared clonotypes between healthy human individuals. Study overall: The plates for each donor numbered three CD4 naive, three CD4 memory, two CD8 naive and one CD8 memory. Broader study findings: The study found about 5.1% of naive CD4 clonotypes shared across several donors.

V gave up 2 bases and J gave up 7 bases; unmatched junction bases: 4. The CDR3 contains 13 residues. The V gene's germline CDR1 is SGHTA and CDR2 FQGNSA. Of note for this clone: The antigen remains undetermined.

The assay was immunoSEQ multiplex PCR, and TCRdb's table has in-frame clones only and misses some. The sample contains about 2 million clones, 85% to 95% of which appear only once. The chain links TRBV7-2 to TRBJ1-2; 7 bases agree with TRBD1. The sequence derives from a man aged 18 to 30 in good health. Material: naive CD4+ T cells sorted from blood. Stated subset: CD45RA+ positively selected. CDR3: CASSLFRGRGYTF. For the CDR3, the DNA is TGTGCCAGCAGCTTATTTAGGGGGCGTGGCTACACCTTC.